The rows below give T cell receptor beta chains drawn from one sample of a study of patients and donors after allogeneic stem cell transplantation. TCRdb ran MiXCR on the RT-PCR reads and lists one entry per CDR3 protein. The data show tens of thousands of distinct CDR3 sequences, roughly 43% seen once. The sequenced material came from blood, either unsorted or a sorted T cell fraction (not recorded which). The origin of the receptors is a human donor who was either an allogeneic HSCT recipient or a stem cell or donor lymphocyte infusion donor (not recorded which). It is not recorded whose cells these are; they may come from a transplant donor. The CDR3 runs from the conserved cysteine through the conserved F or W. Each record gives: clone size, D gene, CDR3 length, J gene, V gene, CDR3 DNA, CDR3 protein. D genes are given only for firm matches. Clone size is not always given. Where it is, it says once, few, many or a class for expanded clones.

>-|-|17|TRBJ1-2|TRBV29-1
TGCAGCGCTAGAACAGGGAAAAAGGATGGGGCGGGCTATGGCTACACCTTC
CSARTGKKDGAGYGYTF
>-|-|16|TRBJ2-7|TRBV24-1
TGTGCCACCAGTGATGATCCAGGAAAGAGCTCCTACGAGCAGTACTTC
CATSDDPGKSSYEQYF
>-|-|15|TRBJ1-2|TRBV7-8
TGTGCCAGCAGCCCCCGGACCGACCTGTGGGGTGGCTACACCTTC
CASSPRTDLWGGYTF
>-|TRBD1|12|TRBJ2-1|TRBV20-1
TGCAGTGCTAGTGCAGGGGGCGGTGAGCAGTTCTTC
CSASAGGGEQFF
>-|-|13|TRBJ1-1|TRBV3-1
TGTGCCAGCAGCCTCAACGAGGGGGGCGAGGCTTTCTTT
CASSLNEGGEAFF
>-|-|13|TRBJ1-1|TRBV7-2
TGTGCCAGCAGCTTCCGACCCGGCACTGAAGCTTTCTTT
CASSFRPGTEAFF
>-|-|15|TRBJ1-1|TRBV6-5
TGTGCCAGCAGTTACTTCCAGACGTTTGACACTGAAGCTTTCTTT
CASSYFQTFDTEAFF
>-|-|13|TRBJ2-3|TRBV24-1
TGTGCCACCAGTGCCAGACCGACAGATACGCAGTATTTT
CATSARPTDTQYF
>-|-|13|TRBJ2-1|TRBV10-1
TGCGCCAGCTCCCCCGGGGCTTACAATGAGCAGTTCTTC
CASSPGAYNEQFF
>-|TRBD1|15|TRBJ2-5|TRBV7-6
TGTGCCAGCAGCCACCCCGGGACAGGCCAAGAGACCCAGTACTTC
CASSHPGTGQETQYF
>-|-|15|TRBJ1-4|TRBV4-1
TGCGCCAGCAGCCAGGACAGTGCAACTAATGAAAAACTGTTTTTT
CASSQDSATNEKLFF
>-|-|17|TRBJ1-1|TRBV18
TGTGCCAGCTCACCCTCCAGAGAGAGATGGAGGGACACTGAAGCTTTCTTT
CASSPSRERWRDTEAFF
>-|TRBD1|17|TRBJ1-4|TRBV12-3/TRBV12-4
TGTGCCAGCAGGACCTTACATACAGGGGGGGGTGAAGAAAAACTGTTTTTT
CASRTLHTGGGEEKLFF
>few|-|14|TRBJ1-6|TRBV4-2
TGTGCCAGCAGCCAAGAAGGAGGCCCGTGGCCCCTCCACTTT
CASSQEGGPWPLHF
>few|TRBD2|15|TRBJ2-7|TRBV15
TGTGCCACCAGCAGAGATAGAAGCGGGAGTTACGAGCAGTACTTC
CATSRDRSGSYEQYF
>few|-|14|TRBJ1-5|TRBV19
TGTGCCAGTAGTATGGGGCAGACCAATCAGCCCCAGCATTTT
CASSMGQTNQPQHF
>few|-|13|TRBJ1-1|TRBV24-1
TGTGCCACCTCCGACGACAGCCGGACTGAAGCTTTCTTT
CATSDDSRTEAFF
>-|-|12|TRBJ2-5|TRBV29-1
TGCAGCGTAAAACAGAATCAAGAGACCCAGTACTTC
CSVKQNQETQYF
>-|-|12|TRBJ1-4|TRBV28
TGTGCCAGCAGTAACCACGTGCGAAAACTGTTTTTT
CASSNHVRKLFF
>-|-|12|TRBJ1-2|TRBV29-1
TGCAGCGTTGATCTCAGGGTTGATGGCTACACCTTC
CSVDLRVDGYTF
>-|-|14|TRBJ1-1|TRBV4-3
TGCGCCAGCAGCCAAGATCGCAGGGTGACTGAAGCTTTCTTT
CASSQDRRVTEAFF
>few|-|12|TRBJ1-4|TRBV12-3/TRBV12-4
TGTGCCAGCAGTTCCCGGTACGAAAAACTGTTTTTT
CASSSRYEKLFF
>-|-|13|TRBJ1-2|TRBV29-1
TGCAGCGTTGAAGAACAAGGGTACTATGGCTACACCTTC
CSVEEQGYYGYTF
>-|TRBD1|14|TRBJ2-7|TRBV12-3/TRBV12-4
TGTGCCAGCAGTTTTTGGGACAGCCTCTACGAGCAGTACTTC
CASSFWDSLYEQYF
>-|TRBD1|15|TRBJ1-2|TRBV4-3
TGCGCCAGCAGCCAAGTCGCGGGACAGGGCTATGGCTACACCTTC
CASSQVAGQGYGYTF
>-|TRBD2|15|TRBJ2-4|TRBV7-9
TGTGCCAGCAGTGTGCCCGGACTAGCGGAAAACATTCAGTACTTC
CASSVPGLAENIQYF
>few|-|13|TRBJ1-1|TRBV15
TGTGCCACCAGCAGAGGTGGGAATGGAGGAGCTTTCTTT
CATSRGGNGGAFF
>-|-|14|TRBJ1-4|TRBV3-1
TGTGCCAGCAGCCCTCGCGCAACTAATGAAAAACTGTTTTTT
CASSPRATNEKLFF
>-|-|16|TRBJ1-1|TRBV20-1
TGCAGTGCTAGACCGGGCGCCGGGCCGGCGAACACTGAAGCTTTCTTT
CSARPGAGPANTEAFF
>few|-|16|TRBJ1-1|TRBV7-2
TGTGCCAGCAGCTCAAACAGGGTGATGATGAACACTGAAGCTTTCTTT
CASSSNRVMMNTEAFF
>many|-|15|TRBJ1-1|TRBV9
TGTGCCAGCAGCGTAGACGCAGGGTGGAACACTGAAGCTTTCTTT
CASSVDAGWNTEAFF
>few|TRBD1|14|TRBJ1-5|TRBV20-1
TGCAGTGCTTCGGACAGGGGTAACAATCAGCCCCAGCATTTT
CSASDRGNNQPQHF
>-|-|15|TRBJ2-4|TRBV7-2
TGTGCCAGCAGCTTATACCCGGGAGAGGGGAACATTCAGTACTTC
CASSLYPGEGNIQYF
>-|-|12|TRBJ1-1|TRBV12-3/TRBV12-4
TGTGCCAGCAGTCCAGGGGCGGCTGAAGCTTTCTTT
CASSPGAAEAFF
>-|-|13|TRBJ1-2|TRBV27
TGTGCCAGCAGTGTCCAGGCAAACTATGGCTACACCTTC
CASSVQANYGYTF
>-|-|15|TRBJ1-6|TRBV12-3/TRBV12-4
TGTGCCAGCAGTTGGGGGGAACAGCTAAATTCACCCCTCCACTTT
CASSWGEQLNSPLHF
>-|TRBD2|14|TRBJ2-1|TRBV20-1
TGCAGTGCCAACCTAGCGGGAGGGCCCAATGAGCAGTTCTTC
CSANLAGGPNEQFF
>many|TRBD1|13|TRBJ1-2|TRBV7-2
TGTGCCAGCAGCCTAGGACAGGGCTATGGCTACACCTTC
CASSLGQGYGYTF
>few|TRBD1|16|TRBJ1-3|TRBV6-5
TGTGCCAGCAGTTACGGGGACAGGCTTTACGGAAACACCATATATTTT
CASSYGDRLYGNTIYF
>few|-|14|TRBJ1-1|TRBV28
TGTGCCAGCAGTTTAATGGGACGGATTACTGAAGCTTTCTTT
CASSLMGRITEAFF
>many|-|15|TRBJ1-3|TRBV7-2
TGTGCCAGCAGACCGCCGACAGGTCATGGAAACACCATATATTTT
CASRPPTGHGNTIYF
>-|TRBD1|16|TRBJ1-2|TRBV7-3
TGTGCCAGCAGCTCGAAGGACGCTCTACAGGGGAGCGGCTACACCTTC
CASSSKDALQGSGYTF
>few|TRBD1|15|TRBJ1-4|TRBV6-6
TGTGCCAGCATCTCCGGATGGACAGGGGATGAAAAACTGTTTTTT
CASISGWTGDEKLFF
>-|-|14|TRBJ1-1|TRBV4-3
TGCGCCAGCAGCCAAGTAGAAGGATCCACTGAAGCTTTCTTT
CASSQVEGSTEAFF
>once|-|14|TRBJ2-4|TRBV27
TGTGCCAGCAGTTTATTGAGCAGGGGAAACATTCAGTACTTC
CASSLLSRGNIQYF
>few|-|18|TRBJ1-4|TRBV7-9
TGTGCCAGCAGCTTAGTGGCAGGGTACAACGACCTAAATGAAAAACTGTTTTTT
CASSLVAGYNDLNEKLFF
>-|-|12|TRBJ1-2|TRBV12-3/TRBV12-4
TGTGCCACCAACGGACAGCTCTATGGCTACACCTTC
CATNGQLYGYTF
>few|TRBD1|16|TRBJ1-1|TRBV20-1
TGCAGTGCTAGACCGGGACAGGGCACTAAGAACACTGAAGCTTTCTTT
CSARPGQGTKNTEAFF